The 16 T cell receptor beta chains given below trace back to one sample, sequenced in a study of CD8+ T cells in alopecia areata. RNA extraction was followed by reverse transcription into cDNA, which acted as the sequencing template. Some clones are missing from TCRdb's copy, which holds only in-frame ones; the method was immunoSEQ multiplex PCR. The repertoire holds 130,000 to 150,000 clones, with roughly 80% as singletons. Stated treatment: oral pan-JAK inhibitor, 5-10 mg twice daily. This material consisted of CD8+ T cells sorted from blood, taken at week 4, from a patient treated with tofacitinib. The receptors shown here come from a human donor with alopecia areata.

V gene TRBV6-6 combines with J gene TRBJ2-1, with unresolved D. V was clipped by 2 bases and J by 4 bases, with 6 bases between them. This CDR3 spans 13 amino acids. Looked up from germline, CDR1 is MNHNY and CDR2 is SVGAGI (reference sequence). The CDR3 is CASSYLEYNEQFF. DNA of the CDR3: TGTGCCAGCAGTTACCTGGAGTACAATGAGCAGTTCTTC.

This sequence joins TRBV9 and TRBJ1-1; weak D call: TRBD1 (6 bases). Germline loops: CDR1 SGDLS, CDR2 YYNGEE. The CDR3 contains 14 residues. Trimming pared 4 bases from V and 4 bases from J, leaving 14 bases between. CDR3 nucleotide sequence: TGTGCCAGCAGCCCAAGCGGGGGGCGCACTGAAGCTTTCTTT. It codes for CASSPSGGRTEAFF.

This clone was found once. CDR3 region: CATVRANTGELFF. CDR3 nucleotides: TGTGCCACCGTCCGGGCAAACACCGGGGAGCTGTTTTTT. The rearrangement uses TRBV2 and TRBJ2-2; D not certain. The CDR3 sequence is 13 residues long. Germline V lookup: CDR1 SNHLY, CDR2 FYNNEI. Trimming removed 10 bases from V and 2 bases from J, with 11 bases in between. Based on the CDR3 plus reference TRBV2 and TRBJ2-2, the full variable domain is EPEVTQTPSHQVTQMGQEVILRCVPISNHLYFYWYRQILGQKVEFLVSFYNNEISEKSEIFDDQFSVERPDGSNFTLKIRSTKLEDSAMYFCATVRANTGELFFGEGSRLTVL.

J is TRBJ2-7 and V is TRBV10-2; 8 nucleotides agree with TRBD2. J lost 0 bases, V lost 2 bases, and 0 bases had no gene match. The CDR3 is 14 residues long. The germline gives CDR1 WSHSY, CDR2 SAAADI. The CDR3: CASSEAGGSYEQYF. The DNA of the CDR3 is TGCGCCAGCAGTGAGGCGGGGGGCTCCTACGAGCAGTACTTC.

The V and J genes are TRBV7-9 and TRBJ2-1; tentatively, D is TRBD1 (6 bases). CDR1 is SEHNR and CDR2 is FQNEAQ in the germline V gene (reference sequence). The length of the CDR3 is 15 residues. The ends were cut back, 0 bases at V and 12 bases at J, with 18 bases in the middle. The CDR3 loop is CASSLATGLNEGQFF. CDR3 in DNA: TGTGCCAGCAGCTTAGCAACAGGGCTAAATGAGGGGCAGTTCTTC.

V is TRBV10-3 and J is TRBJ1-2, with D perhaps TRBD1 (6 bases). Germline V lookup: CDR1 ENHRY, CDR2 SYGVKD. The CDR3 sequence is 15 residues long. V lost 5 bases, J lost 4 bases, and 17 bases lay in between. The CDR3 DNA follows: TGTGCCATCAGTACAAACTCATGGACAGCCTATGGCTACACCTTC. It specifies CAISTNSWTAYGYTF.

This clone was seen a few times. The chain links TRBV7-9 to TRBJ2-1; TRBD1 aligns across 8 bases. The germline V gene encodes CDR1 SEHNR and CDR2 FQNEAQ (reference sequence). There are 17 residues in the CDR3. Trimming cost V 2 bases and J 8 bases; bases outside gene matches: 14. CDR3 amino acids: CASSLPVAGTGGHEQFF. CDR3 coding DNA: TGTGCCAGCAGCTTACCCGTGGCGGGGACAGGAGGGCATGAGCAGTTCTTC.

This clone occurred a few times. V usage is TRBV10-3 and J usage is TRBJ2-1; 10 bases are shared with TRBD1. CDR3 length equals 15 residues. The trim removed 3 bases at V and 7 bases at J, leaving 6 bases unmatched. From germline, CDR1 is ENHRY and CDR2 SYGVKD. The CDR3 loop is CAISDVTGGKNEQFF. The CDR3 DNA sequence: TGTGCCATCAGTGACGTGACAGGGGGCAAAAATGAGCAGTTCTTC.

In nucleotides, the CDR3 is TGCGCCAGCAGCATACACAAGGGCGGGGACACTGAAGCTTTCTTT. This codes for CASSIHKGGDTEAFF. The V gene is TRBV5-1, the J gene TRBJ1-1; no clear D gene. The V end lost 4 bases, the J end lost 3 bases, and 16 bases lay between the germline ends. The CDR3 is made up of 15 amino acids. Germline V CDR1 and CDR2: SGHRS, YFSETQ.

The chain has TRBV7-8 and TRBJ2-1, with 9 bases matching TRBD1. The trim removed 6 bases at V and 3 bases at J, leaving 9 bases unmatched. The CDR3 spans 16 residues. Per germline, CDR1 SGHVS and CDR2 FQNEAQ. CDR3 coding DNA: TGTGCCAGCAGTGATACAGGGGGCCGTATCTACAATGAGCAGTTCTTC. Protein: CASSDTGGRIYNEQFF.

The V call is TRBV5-3, the J call TRBJ2-7; 10 nucleotides align to TRBD2. TRBV5-3 is sorted into the ORF group, with uncertain function. V lost 2 bases and J lost 2; bases outside the gene matches: 4. The CDR3 consists of 15 residues. The CDR3 nucleotides read TGTGCCAGAAGCTTTCCGGGACTAGCGACCTACGAGCAGTACTTC. As protein: CARSFPGLATYEQYF.

V usage is TRBV4-2 and J usage is TRBJ2-7; D unresolved. Germline assignment: CDR1 LGHNA and CDR2 YNFKEQ. The CDR3 has 13 amino acids. The V gene lost 10 bases and the J gene lost 4 bases, with 17 bases spanning the gap. The CDR3 region is CATSADPGYEQYF. As DNA, the CDR3 is TGTGCCACCTCCGCGGACCCCGGGTACGAGCAGTACTTC.

In nucleotides, the CDR3 is TGTGCCAGCAGCGTAGGTACTAGCGAGTCAGCAGATACGCAGTATTTT. Translation: CASSVGTSESADTQYF. The V call is TRBV9, the J call TRBJ2-3, with 7 positions matching TRBD2. CDR3 length equals 16 residues. The germline V gene has CDR1 SGDLS and CDR2 YYNGEE. V gave up 0 bases and J gave up 4 bases; unmatched junction bases: 8.

This chain links TRBV5-5 with TRBJ2-4; D gene ambiguous. V shed 0 bases and J shed 2 bases, with 6 bases lying between them. Germline V gene lookup returns CDR1 SGHKS and CDR2 YYEKEE (reference sequence). This CDR3 comprises 14 residues. CDR3 nucleotide sequence: TGTGCCAGCAGCTTGGTCCCATCCAAAAACATTCAGTACTTC. Its protein is CASSLVPSKNIQYF.

This clone was picked up one time. The chain links TRBV7-6 to TRBJ2-1; D ambiguous. Between the trimmed V and J ends, which lost 5 bases and 2 bases, there was a span of 13 bases. This CDR3 has 15 residues. The germline V gene encodes CDR1 SGHVS and CDR2 FNYEAQ. CDR3 in DNA: TGTGCCAGCAGCGGTACGGCACCTCCCTACAATGAGCAGTTCTTC. This gives the protein CASSGTAPPYNEQFF.

The chain links TRBV2 to TRBJ2-1, with TRBD2 matching over 12 bases. The length of the CDR3 is 16 residues. V was pared by 7 bases and J by 8 bases, with 12 bases of the junction left unmatched. Germline V gives CDR1 SNHLY, CDR2 FYNNEI. The CDR3 nucleotides are TGTGCCAGCATCCCCCCGACTAGCGGGGGACAGGATGAGCAGTTCTTC. It yields the protein CASIPPTSGGQDEQFF.